This TCR beta chain was identified in a study of blood T cell repertoires in COVID-19. About the study: COVID-19 samples collected from the United States, Italy and Spain covered acute and convalescent phases. Sources were T cells, B-cell-depleted T cells, or PBMCs; the material itself was cDNA or gDNA.

Under the authors' procedure: Reference gene primer amplification gave estimated nucleated cell counts. This table comes from immunoSEQ multiplex PCR, and its TCRdb copy is limited to in-frame clones, with some not included. For V, J and clone size, that table is used; D and trimming come from the DNA. The sample yields under 450,000 clones, around 91% seen once. While infection was still active, Seattle patients were enrolled and then followed longitudinally. This CDR3 has 13 residues. V lost 0 bases, J lost 15 bases, and 12 bases lay in between. Germline V gene lookup returns CDR1 LGHNA and CDR2 YSLEER.

Sequenced material: peripheral blood. The chain links TRBV4-3 to TRBJ1-6, with a tentative D call TRBD1 (5 bases). This TCR derives from a woman aged 40 to 49 with COVID-19, enrolled during active disease. The CDR3 region is CASSQEGGGLLHF. CDR3 nucleotide sequence: TGCGCCAGCAGCCAAGAAGGCGGGGGACTCCTCCACTTT.